The following is a T cell receptor (beta chain) sequence with its context. This sample stems from a study of cytomegalovirus exposure and HLA in healthy donors. Assay: immunoSEQ multiplex PCR; the TCRdb copy retains only in-frame clones and omits some. The table includes approximately 120,000 clones, about nine tenths detected once. Germline CDR1 KGHSH, CDR2 LQKENI. CDR3 length equals 18 residues. V lost 5 bases and J lost 4; bases outside the gene matches: 14. The sequence came from a young woman in good health and CMV-seronegative. The material sequenced was PBMCs. This chain links TRBV18 with TRBJ2-1; 10 nucleotides align to TRBD1. CDR3 residues: CASSYGTGATPSYNEQFF. The CDR3 DNA reads as TGTGCCAGCTCATATGGGACAGGGGCCACTCCGTCGTACAATGAGCAGTTCTTC.